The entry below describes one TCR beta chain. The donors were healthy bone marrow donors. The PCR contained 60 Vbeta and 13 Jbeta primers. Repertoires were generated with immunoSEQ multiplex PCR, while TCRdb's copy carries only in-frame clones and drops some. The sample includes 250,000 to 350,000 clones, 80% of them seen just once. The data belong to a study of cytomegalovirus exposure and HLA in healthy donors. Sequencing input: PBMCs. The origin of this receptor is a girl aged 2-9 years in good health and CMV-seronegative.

This chain's CDR3 is CASTQEERRASYEQYF. In nucleotides, the CDR3 is TGTGCCAGCACTCAAGAGGAGCGGAGAGCCTCCTACGAGCAGTACTTC. This sequence joins TRBV2 and TRBJ2-7; possibly TRBD2 for D (5 bases). Per germline, CDR1 SNHLY and CDR2 FYNNEI. The V end was cut by 7 bases, the J end by 0 bases, with 19 bases between. There are 16 residues in the CDR3.